This TCR beta chain originates from a study of T cells after posttransplantation cyclophosphamide (dated by TCRdb to about 2016). In terms of the full investigation: Using TRB sequencing, the study followed how the T cell repertoire rebuilt after myeloablative bone marrow transplantation with posttransplantation cyclophosphamide given as GVHD prophylaxis. Because TRA and TRB clonality were tightly correlated in nine or ten samples, subsequent TCR analyses were focused on TRB only. TRB sequencing was also done on up to 3 additional blood samples from 2 to 5.2 years after transplant in 3 patients, and on pretransplant blood from several patients. Public TRB sequences were queried against a database of over 3,600 sequences associated with responses to pathogens, tumor antigens, self-antigens and alloantigens. Blood from all 35 or so PTCy patients with 1-year posttransplant specimens was subjected to TRB sequencing. Samples from around 40 PTCy-treated patients and 16 related bone marrow donors of those patients were subjected to antigen receptor sequencing.

The germline V gene yields SGHAT for CDR1 and FQNNGV for CDR2. The CDR3 starts with the cysteine, ends with the phenylalanine, and has 14 residues. Solely the CDR3 DNA is kept, with 42 bases framed from the first base. At the junction V is shortened by 6 bases and J by 4 bases; bases outside the gene matches: 6. This clone was counted at least ten times. No antigen is known for it. It has no much larger one-base neighbor in the sample; base qualities were not kept. On the day of marrow donation, related bone marrow donors gave peripheral blood samples. Peripheral blood and bone marrow mononuclear cells were isolated by Ficoll-Hypaque density centrifugation and cryopreserved. On the study overall, not on this receptor specifically: Donor-recipient similarity was low at 1-2 months but increased during the first year, and donor CD8+ memory clones often dominated later blood repertoires. The TRB repertoires of T cells infiltrating skin or the GI tract showed only limited overlap with the TRB repertoires found in blood. Across about 40 patients, TRB clonality was highly associated with recipient CMV seropositivity and CMV reactivation, and diversity in PTCy patients was similar to diversity in CNI/methotrexate controls.

Genomic DNA was used for TRB sequencing, which was performed with the immunoSEQ assay at survey resolution or with the hsTCRB kit. As for the original processing: The immunoSEQ software handled initial read processing, and the LymphoSeq R package was used for repertoire analyses. Clonality was calculated as 1 minus normalized Shannon entropy, and the Gini coefficient was also calculated for each TRB dataset. To infer phenotypes in unsorted samples, TRB sequences from sorted subsets of the recipient or donor were mapped onto unsorted samples from the same recipient. TCRdb stores this immuneACCESS table with in-frame sequences only. Part of the clones is absent; in the studies checked, under half of the shortfall reflects unresolved V genes, and no reason is known for the rest. V, J and clone size reflect that table, while D and trimming were determined from the DNA. With some 40,000 clones recorded, this sample contains no clone counted only once. The ten largest clones represent approximately 2% of the sample.

The clonotype originates from a man between 40 and 49 years old in good health, CMV-negative, and a related stem cell transplant donor. Sequencing input: PBMCs. The V gene is TRBV11-2 and the J gene is TRBJ1-1; TRBD1 lines up with 9 middle nucleotides. CDR3 reads: CASRLNRGPTEAFF. The nucleotide sequence is given as TGTGCCAGCAGGCTGAACAGGGGGCCCACTGAAGCTTTCTTT.